This TCR beta chain was documented in a study of identical twins. The CDR3 runs 14 residues. CDR1 and CDR2 (germline): SGHVS, FNYEAQ. Trimming pared 5 bases from V and 6 bases from J, leaving 14 bases between. Study-wide results and limits: Abundant cord blood beta clonotypes carried fewer insertions; memory repertoires showed none.

As for this clonotype: Its antigen is currently unknown.

TCRdb analysed the 5' RACE reads with MiXCR anew, one entry per CDR3 protein. The data show about 790,000 distinct CDR3 sequences, roughly 18% seen once. In addition, the sample was reused for a study of T cells expressing NK-cell markers. That work adds: In the group of eight sequenced donors, seven were HCMV-seropositive and one was seronegative. Dominant NKG2C+ clonotypes accounted for roughly 1.0-7.0% of CD8+ T cells in about 6 donors. Expanded clones of NKG2C+ T cells had an unclear HCMV specificity.

The chain recombines TRBV7-6 with TRBJ2-1; either TRBD1 or TRBD2 may fit D (5 bases each). Material: PBMCs. The TCR comes from a woman aged 18-35 years in good health. Here the CDR3 DNA reads TGTGCCAGCAGCCCCTTGGTTGGGGGCAATGAGCAGTTCTTC. Residues: CASSPLVGGNEQFF.